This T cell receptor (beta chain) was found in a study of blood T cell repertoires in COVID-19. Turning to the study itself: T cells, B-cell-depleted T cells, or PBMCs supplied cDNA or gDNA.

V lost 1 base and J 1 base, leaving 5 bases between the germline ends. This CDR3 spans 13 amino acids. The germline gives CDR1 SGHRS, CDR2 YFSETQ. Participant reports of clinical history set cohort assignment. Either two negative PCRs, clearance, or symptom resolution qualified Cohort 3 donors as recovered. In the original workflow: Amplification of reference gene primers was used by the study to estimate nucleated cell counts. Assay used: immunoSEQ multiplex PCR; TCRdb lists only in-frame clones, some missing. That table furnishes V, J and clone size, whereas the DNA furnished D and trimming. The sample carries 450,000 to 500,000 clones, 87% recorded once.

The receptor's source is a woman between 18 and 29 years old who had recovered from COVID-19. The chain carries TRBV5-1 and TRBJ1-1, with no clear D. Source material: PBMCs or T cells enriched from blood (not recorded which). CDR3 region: CASSLLENTEAFF. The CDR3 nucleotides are TGCGCCAGCAGCTTGCTAGAGAACACTGAAGCTTTCTTT. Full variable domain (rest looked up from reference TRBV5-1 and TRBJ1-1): KAGVTQTPRYLIKTRGQQVTLSCSPISGHRSVSWYQQTPGQGLQFLFEYFSETQRNKGNFPGRFSGRQFSNSRSEMNVSTLELGDSALYLCASSLLENTEAFFGQGTRLTVV.